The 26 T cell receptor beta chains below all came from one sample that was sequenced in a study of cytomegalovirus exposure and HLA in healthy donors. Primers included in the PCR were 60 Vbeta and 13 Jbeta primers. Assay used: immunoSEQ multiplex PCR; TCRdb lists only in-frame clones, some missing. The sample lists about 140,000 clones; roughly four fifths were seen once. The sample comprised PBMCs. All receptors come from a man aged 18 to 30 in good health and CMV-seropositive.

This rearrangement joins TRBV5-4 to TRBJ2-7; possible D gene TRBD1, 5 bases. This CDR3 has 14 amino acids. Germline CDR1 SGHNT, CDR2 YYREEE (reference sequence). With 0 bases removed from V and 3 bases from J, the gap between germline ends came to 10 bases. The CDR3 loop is CASSLGLGDYEQYF. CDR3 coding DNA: TGTGCCAGCAGCTTGGGGCTAGGGGACTACGAGCAGTACTTC. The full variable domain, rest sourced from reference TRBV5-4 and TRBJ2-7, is ETGVTQSPTHLIKTRGQQVTLRCSSQSGHNTVSWYQQALGQGPQFIFQYYREEENGRGNFPPRFSGLQFPNYSSELNVNALELDDSALYLCASSLGLGDYEQYFGPGTRLTVT.

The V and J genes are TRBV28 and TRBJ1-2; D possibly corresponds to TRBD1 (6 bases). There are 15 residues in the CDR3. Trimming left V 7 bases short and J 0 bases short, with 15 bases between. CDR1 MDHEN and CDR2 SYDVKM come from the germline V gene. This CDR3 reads CASNGVEGANYGYTF. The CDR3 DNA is TGTGCCAGCAATGGGGTTGAGGGGGCTAACTATGGCTACACCTTC.

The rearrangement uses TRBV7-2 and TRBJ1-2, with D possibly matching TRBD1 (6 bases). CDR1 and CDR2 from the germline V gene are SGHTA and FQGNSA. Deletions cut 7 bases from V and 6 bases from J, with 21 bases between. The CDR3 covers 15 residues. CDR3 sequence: CASIIPGHARDGYTF. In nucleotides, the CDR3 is TGTGCCAGCATCATTCCGGGACACGCTCGAGATGGCTACACCTTC.

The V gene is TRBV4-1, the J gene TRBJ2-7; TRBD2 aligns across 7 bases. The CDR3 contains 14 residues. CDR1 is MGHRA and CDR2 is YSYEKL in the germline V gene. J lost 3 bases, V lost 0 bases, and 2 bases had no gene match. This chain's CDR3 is CASSQDGGVYEQYF. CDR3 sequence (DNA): TGCGCCAGCAGCCAAGATGGGGGGGTCTACGAGCAGTACTTC.

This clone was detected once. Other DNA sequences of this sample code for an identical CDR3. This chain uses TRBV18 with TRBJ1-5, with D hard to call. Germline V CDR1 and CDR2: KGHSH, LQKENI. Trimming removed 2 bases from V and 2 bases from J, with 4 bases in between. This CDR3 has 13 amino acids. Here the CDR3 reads CASSPSRNQPQHF. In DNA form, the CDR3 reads TGTGCCAGCTCACCAAGCCGCAATCAGCCCCAGCATTTT.

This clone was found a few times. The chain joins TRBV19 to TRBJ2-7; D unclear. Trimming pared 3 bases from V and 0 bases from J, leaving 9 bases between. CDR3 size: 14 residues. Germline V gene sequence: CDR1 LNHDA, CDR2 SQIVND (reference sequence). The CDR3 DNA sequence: TGTGCCAGTAGTATGGAGTTCGACTCCTACGAGCAGTACTTC. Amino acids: CASSMEFDSYEQYF.

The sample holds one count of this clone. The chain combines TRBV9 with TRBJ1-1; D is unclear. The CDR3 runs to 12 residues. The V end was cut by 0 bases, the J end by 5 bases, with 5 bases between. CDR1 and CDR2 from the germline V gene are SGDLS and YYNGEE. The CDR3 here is CASSVGGTEAFF. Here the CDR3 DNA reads TGTGCCAGCAGCGTAGGAGGGACTGAAGCTTTCTTT.

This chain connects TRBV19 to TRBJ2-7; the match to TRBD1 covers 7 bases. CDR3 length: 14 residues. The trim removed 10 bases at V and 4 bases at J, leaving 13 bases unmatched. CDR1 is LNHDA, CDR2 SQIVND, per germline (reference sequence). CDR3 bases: TGTGCCACTGCCTCAGGGGGTCTAGGGTACGAGCAGTACTTC. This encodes CATASGGLGYEQYF.

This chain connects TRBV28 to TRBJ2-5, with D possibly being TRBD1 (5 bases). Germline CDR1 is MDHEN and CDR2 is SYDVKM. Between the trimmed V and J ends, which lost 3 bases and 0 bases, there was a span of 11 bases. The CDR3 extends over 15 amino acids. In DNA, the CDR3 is TGTGCCAGCAGTTTGACAGAACCTTACCAAGAGACCCAGTACTTC. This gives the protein CASSLTEPYQETQYF.

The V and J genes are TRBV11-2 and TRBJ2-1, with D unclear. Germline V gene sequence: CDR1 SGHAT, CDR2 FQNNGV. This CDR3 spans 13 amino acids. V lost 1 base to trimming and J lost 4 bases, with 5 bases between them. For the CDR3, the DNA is TGTGCCAGCAGCTTAGCAGGTTACAATGAGCAGTTCTTC. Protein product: CASSLAGYNEQFF.

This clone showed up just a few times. Written as DNA, the CDR3 is TGCGCCAGCAGCCCCGCTACAGGATCAAACATTCAGTACTTC. Encoded protein: CASSPATGSNIQYF. The V and J genes are TRBV5-1 and TRBJ2-4, with D possibly being TRBD1 (5 bases). Per the germline V gene, CDR1 is SGHRS and CDR2 is YFSETQ. V lost 4 bases and J lost 6, with 14 bases in between. The CDR3 extends over 14 amino acids.

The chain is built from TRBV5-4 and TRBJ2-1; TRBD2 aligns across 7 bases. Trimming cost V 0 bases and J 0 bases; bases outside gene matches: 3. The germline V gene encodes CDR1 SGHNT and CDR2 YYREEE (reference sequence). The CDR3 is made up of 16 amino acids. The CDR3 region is CASSLGEGGSYNEQFF. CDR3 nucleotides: TGTGCCAGCAGCTTGGGGGAGGGTGGCTCCTACAATGAGCAGTTCTTC.

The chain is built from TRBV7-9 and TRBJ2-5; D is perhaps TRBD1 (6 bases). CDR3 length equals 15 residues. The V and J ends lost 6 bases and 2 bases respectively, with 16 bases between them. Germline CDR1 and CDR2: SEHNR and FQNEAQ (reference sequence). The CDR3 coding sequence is TGTGCCAGCAGGGACGGACAGAGAGTTCAAGAGACCCAGTACTTC. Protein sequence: CASRDGQRVQETQYF.

In DNA form, the CDR3 reads TGTGCCAGCAGTGACAAGGGAGGAACCACTGAAGCTTTCTTT. It is translated as CASSDKGGTTEAFF. The chain employs TRBV2 and TRBJ1-1; the D is unclear. CDR3 length equals 14 residues. V was clipped by 3 bases and J by 4 bases, with 12 bases between them. Germline CDR1 and CDR2: SNHLY and FYNNEI.

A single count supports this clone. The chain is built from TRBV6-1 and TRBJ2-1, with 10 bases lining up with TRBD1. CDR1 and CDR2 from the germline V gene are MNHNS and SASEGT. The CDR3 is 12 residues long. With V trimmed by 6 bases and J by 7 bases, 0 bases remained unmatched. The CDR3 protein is CASRGQGNEQFF. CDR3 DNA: TGTGCCAGCAGGGGACAGGGGAATGAGCAGTTCTTC.

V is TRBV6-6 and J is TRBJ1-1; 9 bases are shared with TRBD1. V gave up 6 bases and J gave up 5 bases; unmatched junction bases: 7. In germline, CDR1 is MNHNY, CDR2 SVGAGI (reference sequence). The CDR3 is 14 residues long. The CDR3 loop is CASSPGQGLTEAFF. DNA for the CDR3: TGTGCCAGCAGCCCCGGACAGGGGCTTACTGAAGCTTTCTTT.

The CDR3 protein is CASSRLLNTEAFF. The CDR3 coding sequence is TGTGCCAGTAGTAGGCTGTTGAACACTGAAGCTTTCTTT. The chain combines TRBV19 with TRBJ1-1; D gene uncertain. The V end was cut by 4 bases, the J end by 0 bases, with 6 bases between. CDR1 and CDR2 from the germline V gene are LNHDA and SQIVND (reference sequence). The length of the CDR3 is 13 residues.

Written as DNA, the CDR3 is TGCGCCAGCAGCTTAGGGGGAGGGCCCCCAGATACGCAGTATTTT. It translates to CASSLGGGPPDTQYF. The gene calls are TRBV5-1 and TRBJ2-3; D is possibly TRBD2 (7 bases). With 2 bases removed from V and 4 bases from J, the gap between germline ends came to 14 bases. CDR3 size: 15 residues. Germline V gives CDR1 SGHRS, CDR2 YFSETQ.

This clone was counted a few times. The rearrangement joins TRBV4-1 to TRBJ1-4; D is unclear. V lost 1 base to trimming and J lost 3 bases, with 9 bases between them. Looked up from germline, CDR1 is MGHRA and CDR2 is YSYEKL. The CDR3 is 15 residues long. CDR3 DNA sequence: TGCGCCAGCAGCCAAGGGAGGGCCGCTAATGAAAAACTGTTTTTT. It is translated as CASSQGRAANEKLFF.

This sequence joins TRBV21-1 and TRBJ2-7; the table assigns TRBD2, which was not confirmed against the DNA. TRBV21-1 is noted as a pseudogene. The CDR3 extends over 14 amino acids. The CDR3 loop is CASLKGSSSSEQYF. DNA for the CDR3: TGTGCCAGCCTAAAAGGGAGTAGCAGTAGCGAGCAGTACTTC.

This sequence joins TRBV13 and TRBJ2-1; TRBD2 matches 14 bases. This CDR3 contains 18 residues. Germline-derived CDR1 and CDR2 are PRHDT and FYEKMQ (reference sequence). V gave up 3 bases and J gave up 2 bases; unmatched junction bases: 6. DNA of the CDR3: TGTGCCAGCAGCTTGACTAGCGGGAGGGCAGTCGCCTACAATGAGCAGTTCTTC. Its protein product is CASSLTSGRAVAYNEQFF.

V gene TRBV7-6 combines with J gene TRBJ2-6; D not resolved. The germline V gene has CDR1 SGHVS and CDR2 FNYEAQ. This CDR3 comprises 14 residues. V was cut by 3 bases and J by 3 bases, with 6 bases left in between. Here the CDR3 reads CASSFSVGANVLTF. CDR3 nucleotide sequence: TGTGCCAGCAGCTTTTCAGTTGGGGCCAACGTCCTGACTTTC.

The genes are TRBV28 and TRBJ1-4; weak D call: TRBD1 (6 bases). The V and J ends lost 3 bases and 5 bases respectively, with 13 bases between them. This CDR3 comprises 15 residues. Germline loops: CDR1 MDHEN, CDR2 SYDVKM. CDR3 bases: TGTGCCAGCAGTTTTGGGGGCGCGGTAAATGAAAAACTGTTTTTT. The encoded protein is CASSFGGAVNEKLFF.

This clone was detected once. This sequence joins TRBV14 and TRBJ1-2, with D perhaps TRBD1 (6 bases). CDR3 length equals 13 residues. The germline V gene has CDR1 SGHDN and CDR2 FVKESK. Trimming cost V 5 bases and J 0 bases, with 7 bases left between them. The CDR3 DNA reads TGTGCCAGCAGCTGGGACACTAACTATGGCTACACCTTC. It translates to CASSWDTNYGYTF.

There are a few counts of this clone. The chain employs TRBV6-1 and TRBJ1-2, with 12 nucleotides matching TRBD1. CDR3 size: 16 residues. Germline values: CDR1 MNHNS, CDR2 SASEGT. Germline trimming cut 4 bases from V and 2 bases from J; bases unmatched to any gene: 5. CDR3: CASSAGTGGRNYGYTF. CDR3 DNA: TGTGCCAGCAGTGCCGGGACAGGGGGCAGAAACTATGGCTACACCTTC.

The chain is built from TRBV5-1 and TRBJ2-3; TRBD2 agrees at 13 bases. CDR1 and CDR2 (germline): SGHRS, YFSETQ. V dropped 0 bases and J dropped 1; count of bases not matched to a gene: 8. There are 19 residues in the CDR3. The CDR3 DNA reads TGCGCCAGCAGCTTGGGTAATCGACTAGCGGGGGGACGCACAGATACGCAGTATTTT. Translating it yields CASSLGNRLAGGRTDTQYF.